One and the same sample provided the 21 T cell receptor beta chains below, sequenced in a study of beta chain features in type 1 diabetes. The isolated RNA, all of it, was reverse transcribed, so expressed TCRB transcripts were what got sequenced. Measured with immunoSEQ multiplex PCR; TCRdb has only the in-frame clones, and not every one. The sample consists of about 340,000 clones, around 9.3% of them appearing once. No antigen has been identified for these receptors. Study-level points and caveats: Shortening of TCRB CDR3s, moderate but significant, appeared in all four CD4+ subsets of Type 1 diabetes patients.

The sequenced sample was central memory CD4+ T cells from blood. The origin of the receptors is a man aged 25-40 years with type 1 diabetes.

This clone has a handful of counts. The gene calls are TRBV6-6 and TRBJ1-5; D gene uncertain. Trimming removed 2 bases from V and 2 bases from J, with 4 bases in between. The CDR3 length is 13 residues. Looked up from germline, CDR1 is MNHNY and CDR2 is SVGAGI (reference sequence). CDR3 region: CASSYTGNQPQHF. The CDR3 bases are TGTGCCAGCAGTTACACTGGCAATCAGCCCCAGCATTTT.

This clone has a handful of counts. This chain connects TRBV7-2 to TRBJ1-5; the D is unclear. The CDR3 extends over 13 amino acids. Trimming pared 3 bases from V and 0 bases from J, leaving 3 bases between. Germline CDR1 and CDR2: SGHTA and FQGNSA. CDR3 sequence reads: CASSFDSNQPQHF. The CDR3 DNA follows: TGTGCCAGCAGCTTCGATAGCAATCAGCCCCAGCATTTT. The variable domain in full, with the rest retrieved from reference TRBV7-2 and TRBJ1-5, is GAGVSQSPSNKVTEKGKDVELRCDPISGHTALYWYRQSLGQGLEFLIYFQGNSAPDKSGLPSDRFSAERTGGSVSTLTIQRTQQEDSAVYLCASSFDSNQPQHFGDGTRLSIL.

This clone was detected a few times. The chain joins TRBV18 to TRBJ2-2, with TRBD1 matching 7 bases. This CDR3 spans 15 amino acids. J lost 5 bases, V lost 1 base, and 4 bases had no gene match. Germline V gene lookup returns CDR1 KGHSH and CDR2 LQKENI. CDR3 in amino acids: CASSPQTGSTGELFF. CDR3 sequence (DNA): TGTGCCAGCTCACCACAGACAGGGAGTACCGGGGAGCTGTTTTTT.

This clone has just a few counts. The J gene is TRBJ1-2, the V gene TRBV7-9, with a possible D match to TRBD1 (5 bases). The CDR3 loop spans 13 amino acids. Between the trimmed V and J ends, which lost 1 base and 6 bases, there was a span of 9 bases. Looked up from germline, CDR1 is SEHNR and CDR2 is FQNEAQ (reference sequence). The CDR3 loop reads CASSLVEGDGYTF. The CDR3 region has the DNA TGTGCCAGCAGCTTAGTTGAAGGGGATGGCTACACCTTC.

This clone was seen a single time. The chain links TRBV20-1 to TRBJ1-2; a possible D gene is TRBD1 (5 bases). CDR3 length: 11 residues. Trimming cost V 3 bases and J 7 bases, with 9 bases left between them. Germline values: CDR1 DFQATT, CDR2 SNEGSKA (reference sequence). The CDR3, as DNA: TGCAGTGCTAGCGATGGGGGTGGCTACACCTTC. It yields the protein CSASDGGGYTF.

The rearrangement joins TRBV18 to TRBJ2-7, with 8 bases fitting TRBD2. Trimming at V came to 2 bases and at J to 2 bases, leaving 5 bases not matched to a gene. Germline CDR1 reads KGHSH; CDR2 reads LQKENI. This CDR3 comprises 15 residues. CDR3 amino acids: CASSPMAAGAYEQYF. In DNA form, the CDR3 reads TGTGCCAGCTCACCAATGGCAGCGGGGGCCTACGAGCAGTACTTC.

This clone was detected only a few times. A junction end diverges from the germline sequence, so it may reflect a read error. V gene TRBV7-7 combines with J gene TRBJ2-5; D is perhaps TRBD1 (5 bases). The CDR3 has 13 residues. Germline CDR1 reads SSHAT; CDR2 reads FNYEAQ (reference sequence). The CDR3 coding sequence is TGTGCTAGCAGCGCGACAGCCCTAGAGACCCAGTACTTC. Translating gives CASSATALETQYF.

This clone was counted between two and nine times. The V gene is TRBV5-6, the J gene TRBJ2-7; 9 bases line up with TRBD1. This CDR3 region has 13 residues. V gave up 3 bases and J gave up 3 bases; unmatched junction bases: 1. The germline CDR1 and CDR2 sequences are SGHDT and YYEEEE. CDR3 DNA sequence: TGTGCCAGCAGCTGGGGACAGGGCTACGAGCAGTACTTC. It is translated as CASSWGQGYEQYF.

The CDR3 DNA sequence: TGTGCCAGCAGCCGATTGGGGACAGGGGATCAAGAGACCCAGTACTTC. It is translated as CASSRLGTGDQETQYF. V is TRBV14 and J is TRBJ2-5; TRBD1 agrees at 10 bases. The CDR3 extends over 16 amino acids. The V gene end was trimmed by 4 bases and the J gene end by 2 bases; junction bases not matched to a gene: 7. The germline CDR1 and CDR2 sequences are SGHDN and FVKESK. Together with reference TRBV14 and TRBJ2-5, the CDR3 gives the full variable domain: EAGVTQFPSHSVIEKGQTVTLRCDPISGHDNLYWYRRVMGKEIKFLLHFVKESKQDESGMPNNRFLAERTGGTYSTLKVQPAELEDSGVYFCASSRLGTGDQETQYFGPGTRLLVL.

The CDR3 loop reads CASSPTGGGDEQFF. DNA of the CDR3: TGTGCCAGCTCACCGACAGGGGGCGGAGATGAGCAGTTCTTC. V and J are TRBV18 and TRBJ2-1; 10 positions match TRBD1. The CDR3 loop spans 14 amino acids. V lost 3 bases, J lost 8 bases, and 4 bases stayed unmatched. Germline values: CDR1 KGHSH, CDR2 LQKENI.

There are a few counts of this clone. The chain recombines TRBV6-1 with TRBJ1-4; 8 positions agree with TRBD1. CDR1 and CDR2 (germline): MNHNS, SASEGT. The trim removed 5 bases at V and 6 bases at J, leaving 8 bases unmatched. This CDR3 is 15 amino acids long. The CDR3 DNA sequence: TGTGCCAGCAGTCCCCCACAGGGGGTCGATGAAAAACTGTTTTTT. As protein: CASSPPQGVDEKLFF.

This clone has more than one count but fewer than ten. This chain uses TRBV5-6 with TRBJ1-2; no clear D gene. V lost 5 bases and J lost 3, with 14 bases in between. CDR1 and CDR2 (germline): SGHDT, YYEEEE. The CDR3 is made up of 14 amino acids. The CDR3 region has the DNA TGTGCCAGCAGTTTCGGACGGCCCGACTATGGCTACACCTTC. Translated: CASSFGRPDYGYTF.

The gene calls are TRBV5-6 and TRBJ2-5; no firm D call. V was trimmed by 4 bases and J by 8 bases, leaving 15 bases between them. The CDR3 has 13 residues. Germline V gives CDR1 SGHDT, CDR2 YYEEEE. DNA for the CDR3: TGTGCCAGCAGCCCAGGACCATACCCCACCCAGTACTTC. It translates to CASSPGPYPTQYF. The variable domain in full, completed from reference TRBV5-6 and TRBJ2-5, reads DAGVTQSPTHLIKTRGQQVTLRCSPKSGHDTVSWYQQALGQGPQFIFQYYEEEERQRGNFPDRFSGHQFPNYSSELNVNALLLGDSALYLCASSPGPYPTQYFGPGTRLLVL.

This clone was seen a few times. The rearrangement links TRBV9 to TRBJ1-3; D gene ambiguous. The CDR3 extends over 14 amino acids. Germline CDR1 SGDLS, CDR2 YYNGEE. Trimming took off 3 bases at V and 1 base at J, with 8 bases between the two ends. As DNA, the CDR3 is TGTGCCAGCAGCGAGACCATGTCTGGAAACACCATATATTTT. Its protein is CASSETMSGNTIYF.

The gene calls are TRBV19 and TRBJ2-7, with 9 positions matching TRBD1. From germline, CDR1 is LNHDA and CDR2 SQIVND (reference sequence). This CDR3 comprises 12 residues. V dropped 5 bases and J dropped 4; count of bases not matched to a gene: 0. The CDR3 DNA sequence: TGTGCCAGTAGTGGGACAGGGTACGAGCAGTACTTC. Translation gives CASSGTGYEQYF.

This clone showed up just a few times. The chain uses TRBV6-6 and TRBJ1-1, with TRBD1 as a possible D gene (6 bases). CDR3 length: 16 amino acids. Germline values: CDR1 MNHNY, CDR2 SVGAGI (reference sequence). V was clipped by 0 bases and J by 0 bases, with 11 bases between them. The CDR3 loop reads CASSYSRGAVNTEAFF. In nucleotides, the CDR3 is TGTGCCAGCAGTTACTCGAGGGGGGCAGTGAACACTGAAGCTTTCTTT.

The V gene is TRBV13, the J gene TRBJ1-2; D unclear. The V and J ends lost 0 bases and 4 bases respectively, with 15 bases between them. The germline gives CDR1 PRHDT, CDR2 FYEKMQ (reference sequence). The CDR3 runs 16 residues. The CDR3 reads CASSLGLDPRGYGYTF. The CDR3 bases are TGTGCCAGCAGCTTAGGCCTGGATCCACGAGGCTATGGCTACACCTTC.

There are a few counts of this clone. The rearrangement joins TRBV27 to TRBJ2-7, with D possibly TRBD2 on 5 matching bases. The CDR3 covers 14 residues. The V end lost 5 bases, the J end lost 1 base, and 12 bases lay between the germline ends. Germline CDR1 reads MNHEY; CDR2 reads SMNVEV (reference sequence). The CDR3 loop reads CASSRNGESYEQYF. In DNA, the CDR3 is TGTGCCAGCAGTCGGAACGGGGAATCCTACGAGCAGTACTTC.

This clone has only a few counts. The chain uses TRBV27 and TRBJ1-6, with no clear D. Trimming left V 2 bases short and J 6 bases short, with 11 bases between. CDR3 length: 15 residues. CDR1 is MNHEY and CDR2 is SMNVEV in the germline V gene (reference sequence). The DNA of the CDR3 is TGTGCCAGCAGTTTAAAGGCCGCGTCTAATTCACCCCTCCACTTT. This sequence encodes CASSLKAASNSPLHF.

This clone showed up many times. The sample has other DNA sequences that encode this CDR3 too. The CDR3 sequence: CASSVQGSQETQYF. The DNA of the CDR3 is TGTGCCAGCAGCGTACAGGGGAGCCAAGAGACCCAGTACTTC. The genes are TRBV9 and TRBJ2-5, with D tentatively TRBD1 (6 bases). The CDR3 extends over 14 amino acids. Germline loops: CDR1 SGDLS, CDR2 YYNGEE. V shed 1 base and J shed 1 base, with 8 bases lying between them.

This clone was recorded once. V is TRBV7-2 and J is TRBJ2-3; TRBD2 aligns across 10 bases. Losses at the gene ends were 1 base for V and 2 bases for J; bases not matched to a gene: 6. This CDR3 is built from 17 residues. The germline CDR1 and CDR2 sequences are SGHTA and FQGNSA. The CDR3, as DNA: TGTGCCAGCAGCTTAGGGCCTCTAGCGGGGGTCACAGATACGCAGTATTTT. Amino acid sequence: CASSLGPLAGVTDTQYF.